The entry below gives a single TCR beta chain sequence along with its context. This sample was included in a study of cytomegalovirus exposure and HLA in healthy donors. Trimming cost V 4 bases and J 2 bases, with 6 bases left between them. This CDR3 spans 13 amino acids. CDR1 and CDR2 (germline): SGHTA, FQGNSA. Nominally healthy donors were sampled, though unrecorded immune exposures were likely. PCR involved 60 Vbeta and 13 Jbeta primers. Some clones are missing from TCRdb's copy, which holds only in-frame ones; the method was immunoSEQ multiplex PCR. The sample shows 190,000 or so clones, and roughly 0.74% sits with its ten largest clones.

J is TRBJ1-5 and V is TRBV7-2; D may be TRBD1 (6 bases). This receptor was taken from a boy aged 5-17 years in good health and CMV-seronegative. The sample consisted of PBMCs. The CDR3 protein is CASSWTGNQPQHF. In DNA, the CDR3 is TGTGCCAGCAGCTGGACAGGCAATCAGCCCCAGCATTTT.